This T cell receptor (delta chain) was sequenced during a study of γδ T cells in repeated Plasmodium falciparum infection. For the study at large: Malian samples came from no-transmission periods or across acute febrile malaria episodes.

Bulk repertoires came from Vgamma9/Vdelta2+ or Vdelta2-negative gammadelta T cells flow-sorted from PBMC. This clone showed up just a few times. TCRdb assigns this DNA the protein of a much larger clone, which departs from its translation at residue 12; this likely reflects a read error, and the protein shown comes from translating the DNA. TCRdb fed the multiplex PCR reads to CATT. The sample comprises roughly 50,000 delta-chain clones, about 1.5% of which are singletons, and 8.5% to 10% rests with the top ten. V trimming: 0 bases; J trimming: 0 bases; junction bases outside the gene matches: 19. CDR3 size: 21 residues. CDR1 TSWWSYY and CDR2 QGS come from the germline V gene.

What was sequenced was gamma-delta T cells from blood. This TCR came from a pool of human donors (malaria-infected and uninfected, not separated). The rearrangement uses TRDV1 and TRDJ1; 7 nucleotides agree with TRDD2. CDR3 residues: CALGELGFPSFRGGYTDKLIF. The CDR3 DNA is TGTGCTCTTGGGGAACTAGGGTTTCCTTCCTTCCGGGGGGGTTACACCGATAAACTCATCTTT.